What follows is one TCR beta chain and its context. This clonotype was recorded once. Its antigen remains undetermined. Per-nucleotide qualities are absent, and no much larger clonotype sits a single base away. One read alone is weak evidence. The sample originates from a study of T-cell reconstitution after alpha-beta-depleted transplantation in children (dated by TCRdb to 2016 to 2017). Regarding the research as a whole: T-cell immune reconstitution after TCRalphabeta/CD19-depleted allogeneic hematopoietic cell transplantation in children was quantitatively tracked in the study by means of TCR repertoire profiling.

Read against the paper, the sample's treatment or condition label means: allogeneic hematopoietic cell transplantation with graft depleted of TCRalphabeta T cells and CD19 B cells. TCRalphabeta/CD19-depleted allogeneic hematopoietic cell grafts were given to the transplant recipients, all of whom were children. The CDR3 measures 15 amino acids from cysteine to phenylalanine. Here the CDR3 DNA is all that survives: 45 bases in frame from base 1. As encoded in the germline V gene, CDR1 is SGHDN while CDR2 is FVKESK. V lost 3 bases and J lost 5 bases, and the count of bases not matched to a germline gene is 6. Library preparation used PCR. Sequencing was performed on an Illumina HiSeq 2500. To normalize quantification of the TCRbeta repertoire, the TCR libraries were built with molecular barcoding that relied on unique molecular identifiers. The public reads were reprocessed in TCRdb via fastp at Q25 and MiXCR, keeping in-frame beta chains. Every entry covers one CDR3 protein and lists the most common genes and DNA from its rows. For this sample there are about 110,000 distinct CDR3 sequences; 10% to 13% appear just once. The top ten clonotypes cover less than 45% of the sample.

Broader findings and caveats from the paper: The apparently early recovery of alphabetaT-cell counts about two months after transplant reportedly depended on only several hundred rapidly expanded clones that came from non-depleted graft cells. In some patients, high TCRbeta diversity at day 60 was attributed to recipient T cells and intrathymic progenitors that had survived conditioning. Over the following months the frequencies of hyperexpanded clones went down, and after one year T-cell counts and TCRbeta diversity were mostly credited to newly produced T cells.

Recombination connected TRBV14 to TRBJ2-1; TRBD2 fits 8 bases in the junction. The clonotype originates from a boy under 10 years old with acute lymphoblastic leukemia, due to receive a stem cell transplant. The material was PBMCs, obtained before TCRalphabeta/CD19-depleted stem cell transplant. The CDR3 protein: CASSHWGGRNNEQFF. The nucleotide sequence is TGTGCCAGCAGCCACTGGGGCGGGAGGAACAATGAGCAGTTCTTC.